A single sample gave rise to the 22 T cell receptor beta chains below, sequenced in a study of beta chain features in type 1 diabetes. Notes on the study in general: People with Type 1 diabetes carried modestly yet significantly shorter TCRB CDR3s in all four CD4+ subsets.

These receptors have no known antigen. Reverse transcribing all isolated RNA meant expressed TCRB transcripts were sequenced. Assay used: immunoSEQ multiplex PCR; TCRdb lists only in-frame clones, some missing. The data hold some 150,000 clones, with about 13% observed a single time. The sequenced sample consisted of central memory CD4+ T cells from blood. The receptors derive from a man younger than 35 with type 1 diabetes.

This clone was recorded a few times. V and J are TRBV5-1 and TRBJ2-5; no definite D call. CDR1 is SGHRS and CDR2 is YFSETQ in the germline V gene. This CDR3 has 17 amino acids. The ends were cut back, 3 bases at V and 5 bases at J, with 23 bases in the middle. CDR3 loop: CASSWARFSRAEETQYF. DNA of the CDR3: TGCGCCAGCAGCTGGGCCCGGTTCAGTAGGGCCGAGGAGACCCAGTACTTC.

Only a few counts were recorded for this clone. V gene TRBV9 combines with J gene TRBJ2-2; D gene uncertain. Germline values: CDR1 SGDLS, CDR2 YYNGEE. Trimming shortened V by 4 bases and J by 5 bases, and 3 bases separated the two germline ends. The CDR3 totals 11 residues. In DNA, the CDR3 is TGTGCCAGCAGCTCTACCGGGGAGCTGTTTTTT. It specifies CASSSTGELFF.

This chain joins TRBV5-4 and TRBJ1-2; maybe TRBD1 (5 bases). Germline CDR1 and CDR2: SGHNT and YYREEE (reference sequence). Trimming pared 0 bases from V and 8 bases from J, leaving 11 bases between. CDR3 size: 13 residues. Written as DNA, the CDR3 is TGTGCCAGCAGCTTGGACAGGTTTCAAGGCTACACCTTC. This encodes CASSLDRFQGYTF.

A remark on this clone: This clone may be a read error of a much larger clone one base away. The CDR3 DNA sequence: TGCAGCGCTTGGGGACAGGGGGACGTCCCGACTTTC. This gives the protein CSAWGQGDVPTF. The rearrangement links TRBV29-1 to TRBJ2-6; 11 bases map to TRBD1. The CDR3 has 12 residues. Germline loops: CDR1 SQVTM, CDR2 ANQGSEA. The full variable domain, in which reference TRBV29-1 and TRBJ2-6 provide the parts outside the CDR3, is SAVISQKPSRDICQRGTSLTIQCQVDSQVTMMFWYRQQPGQSLTLIATANQGSEATYESGFVIDKFPISRPNLTFSTLTVSNMSPEDSSIYLCSAWGQGDVPTFGAGSRLTVL.

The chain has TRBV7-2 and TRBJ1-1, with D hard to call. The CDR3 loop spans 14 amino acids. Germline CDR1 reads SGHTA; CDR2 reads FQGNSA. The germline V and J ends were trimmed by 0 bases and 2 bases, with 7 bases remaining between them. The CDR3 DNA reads TGTGCCAGCAGCTTAGCAAGTGTAAACACTGAAGCTTTCTTT. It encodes CASSLASVNTEAFF. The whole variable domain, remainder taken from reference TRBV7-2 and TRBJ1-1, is GAGVSQSPSNKVTEKGKDVELRCDPISGHTALYWYRQSLGQGLEFLIYFQGNSAPDKSGLPSDRFSAERTGGSVSTLTIQRTQQEDSAVYLCASSLASVNTEAFFGQGTRLTVV.

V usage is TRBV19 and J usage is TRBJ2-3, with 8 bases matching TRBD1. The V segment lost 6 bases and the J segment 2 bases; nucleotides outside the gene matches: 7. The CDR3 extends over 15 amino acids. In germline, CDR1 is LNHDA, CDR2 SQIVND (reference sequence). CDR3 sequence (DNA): TGTGCCAGTAGCTTCGGGACAGGCCCCACAGATACGCAGTATTTT. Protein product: CASSFGTGPTDTQYF.

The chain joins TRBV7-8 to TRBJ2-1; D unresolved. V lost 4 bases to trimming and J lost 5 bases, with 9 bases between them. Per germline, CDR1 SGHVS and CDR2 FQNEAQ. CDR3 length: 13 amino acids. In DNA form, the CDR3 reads TGTGCCAGCAGCTCACTTCTCGACAATGAGCAGTTCTTC. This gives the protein CASSSLLDNEQFF.

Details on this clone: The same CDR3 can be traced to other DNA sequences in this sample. In DNA, the CDR3 is TGTGCCAGCAGTCGATACAATGAGCAGTTCTTC. It is translated as CASSRYNEQFF. The rearrangement uses TRBV27 and TRBJ2-1, with unresolved D. Germline V gene data show CDR1 as MNHEY and CDR2 as SMNVEV (reference sequence). CDR3 length: 11 residues. Deletions cut 5 bases from V and 4 bases from J, with 3 bases between.

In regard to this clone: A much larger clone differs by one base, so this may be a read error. The CDR3 region has the DNA TGCGCCAGCAGCGCCCAAGAGACCCAGTACTTC. Translation gives CASSAQETQYF. The genes are TRBV5-1 and TRBJ2-5, with D uncertain. Trimming cost V 4 bases and J 1 base, with 2 bases left between them. Germline CDR1 reads SGHRS; CDR2 reads YFSETQ. This CDR3 has 11 residues.

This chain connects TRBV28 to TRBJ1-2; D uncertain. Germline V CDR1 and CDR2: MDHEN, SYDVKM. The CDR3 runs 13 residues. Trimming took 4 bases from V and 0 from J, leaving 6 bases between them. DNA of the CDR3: TGTGCCAGCAGTTCTGGGGCTAACTATGGCTACACCTTC. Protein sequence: CASSSGANYGYTF.

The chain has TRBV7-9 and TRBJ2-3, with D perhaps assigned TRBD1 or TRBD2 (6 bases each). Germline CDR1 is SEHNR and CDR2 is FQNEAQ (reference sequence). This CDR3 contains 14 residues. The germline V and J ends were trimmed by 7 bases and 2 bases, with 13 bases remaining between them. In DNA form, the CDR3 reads TGTGCCAGCAACCCTACGGGGGCCACAGATACGCAGTATTTT. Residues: CASNPTGATDTQYF.

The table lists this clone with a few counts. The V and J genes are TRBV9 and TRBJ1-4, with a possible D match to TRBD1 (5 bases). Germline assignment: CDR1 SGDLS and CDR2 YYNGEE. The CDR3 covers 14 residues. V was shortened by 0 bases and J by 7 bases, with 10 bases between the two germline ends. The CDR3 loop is CASSVVGGSEKLFF. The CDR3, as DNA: TGTGCCAGCAGCGTAGTCGGGGGGAGTGAAAAACTGTTTTTT.

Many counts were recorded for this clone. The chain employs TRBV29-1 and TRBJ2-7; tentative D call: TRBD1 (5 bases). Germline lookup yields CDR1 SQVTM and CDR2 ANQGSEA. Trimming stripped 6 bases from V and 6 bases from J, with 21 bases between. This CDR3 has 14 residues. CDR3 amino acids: CSVSESGSDGEQYF. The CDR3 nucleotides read TGCAGCGTGAGTGAATCAGGGTCAGATGGCGAGCAGTACTTC.

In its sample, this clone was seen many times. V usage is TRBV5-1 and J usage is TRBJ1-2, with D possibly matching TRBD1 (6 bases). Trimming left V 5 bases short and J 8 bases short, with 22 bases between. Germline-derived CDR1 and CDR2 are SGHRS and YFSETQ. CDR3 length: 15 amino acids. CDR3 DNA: TGCGCCAGCAGTATTTTCCTGACAGGAGAGGACGGCTACACCTTC. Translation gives CASSIFLTGEDGYTF. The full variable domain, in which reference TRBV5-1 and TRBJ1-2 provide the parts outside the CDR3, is KAGVTQTPRYLIKTRGQQVTLSCSPISGHRSVSWYQQTPGQGLQFLFEYFSETQRNKGNFPGRFSGRQFSNSRSEMNVSTLELGDSALYLCASSIFLTGEDGYTFGSGTRLTVV.

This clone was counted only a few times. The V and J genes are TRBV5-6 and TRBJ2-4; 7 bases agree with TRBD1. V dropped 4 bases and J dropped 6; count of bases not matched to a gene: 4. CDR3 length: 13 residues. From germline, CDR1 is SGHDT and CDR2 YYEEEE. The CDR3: CASSVDRRNIQYF. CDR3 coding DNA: TGTGCCAGCAGCGTGGACAGGAGAAACATTCAGTACTTC.

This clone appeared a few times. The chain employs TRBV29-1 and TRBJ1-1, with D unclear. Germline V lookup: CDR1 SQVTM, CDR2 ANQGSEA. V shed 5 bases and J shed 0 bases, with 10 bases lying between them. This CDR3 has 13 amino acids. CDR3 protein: CSVYSDLNTEAFF. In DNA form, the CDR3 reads TGCAGCGTTTATTCGGATTTGAACACTGAAGCTTTCTTT.

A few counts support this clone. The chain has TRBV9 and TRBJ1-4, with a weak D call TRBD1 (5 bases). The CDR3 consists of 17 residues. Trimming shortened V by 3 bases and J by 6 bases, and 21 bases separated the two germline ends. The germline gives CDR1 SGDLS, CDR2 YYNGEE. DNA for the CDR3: TGTGCCAGCAGCGCCCGTTCTCAGGGATTTGCTGATGAAAAACTGTTTTTT. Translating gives CASSARSQGFADEKLFF.

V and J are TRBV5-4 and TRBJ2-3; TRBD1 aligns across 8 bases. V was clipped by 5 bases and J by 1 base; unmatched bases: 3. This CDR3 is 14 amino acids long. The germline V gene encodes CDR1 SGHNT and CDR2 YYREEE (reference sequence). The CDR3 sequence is CASRQGAGTDTQYF. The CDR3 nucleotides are TGTGCCAGCAGGCAGGGGGCTGGCACAGATACGCAGTATTTT.

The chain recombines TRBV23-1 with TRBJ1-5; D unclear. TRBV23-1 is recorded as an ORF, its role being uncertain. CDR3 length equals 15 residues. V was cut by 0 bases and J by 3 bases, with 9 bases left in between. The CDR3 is CASSQSPGYNQPQHF. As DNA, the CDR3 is TGCGCCAGCAGTCAATCTCCGGGTTACAATCAGCCCCAGCATTTT.

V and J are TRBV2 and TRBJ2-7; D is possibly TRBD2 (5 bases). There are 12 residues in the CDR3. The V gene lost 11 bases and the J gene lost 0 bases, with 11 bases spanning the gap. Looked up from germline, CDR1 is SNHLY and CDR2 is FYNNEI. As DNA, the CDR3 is TGTGCCGGAGGTGGGAACTCCTACGAGCAGTACTTC. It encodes CAGGGNSYEQYF. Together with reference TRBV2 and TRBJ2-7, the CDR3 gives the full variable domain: EPEVTQTPSHQVTQMGQEVILRCVPISNHLYFYWYRQILGQKVEFLVSFYNNEISEKSEIFDDQFSVERPDGSNFTLKIRSTKLEDSAMYFCAGGGNSYEQYFGPGTRLTVT.

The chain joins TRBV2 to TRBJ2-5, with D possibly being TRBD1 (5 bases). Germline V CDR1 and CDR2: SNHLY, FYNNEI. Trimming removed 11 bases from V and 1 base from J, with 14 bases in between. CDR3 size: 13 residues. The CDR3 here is CAGTGAFQETQYF. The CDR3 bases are TGTGCCGGCACTGGGGCCTTCCAAGAGACCCAGTACTTC.

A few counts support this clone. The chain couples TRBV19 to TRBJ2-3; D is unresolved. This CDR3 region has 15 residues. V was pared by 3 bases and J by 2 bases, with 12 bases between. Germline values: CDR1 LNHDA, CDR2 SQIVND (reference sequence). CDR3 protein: CASSMARESTDTQYF. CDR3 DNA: TGTGCCAGTAGTATGGCCAGAGAGTCCACAGATACGCAGTATTTT.